These 14 T cell receptor beta chains share one sample of origin, sequenced in a study of blood T cell repertoires in COVID-19. Data came from immunoSEQ multiplex PCR; TCRdb stores just in-frame clones and leaves some out. Of about 120,000 clones in the sample, about 83% were seen once. The sample was peripheral blood. These receptors were collected from a man older than 75 with active or convalescent COVID-19.

The chain employs TRBV29-1 and TRBJ2-7, with D possibly matching TRBD1 (6 bases). Per the germline V gene, CDR1 is SQVTM and CDR2 is ANQGSEA. The V and J ends lost 4 bases and 0 bases respectively, with 13 bases between them. There are 14 residues in the CDR3. The CDR3 reads CSVVRQANSYEQYF. CDR3 DNA: TGCAGCGTTGTCCGACAGGCCAACTCCTACGAGCAGTACTTC.

V is TRBV2 and J is TRBJ1-5; possible D gene TRBD1, 5 bases. With 7 bases removed from V and 4 bases from J, the gap between germline ends came to 17 bases. Per germline, CDR1 SNHLY and CDR2 FYNNEI. CDR3 size: 15 residues. CDR3 DNA: TGTGCCAGCATAGGGGAAGGGAGGAGTAATCAGCCCCAGCATTTT. Its translation: CASIGEGRSNQPQHF.

J is TRBJ1-6 and V is TRBV10-3; D perhaps matches TRBD1 (5 bases). Germline lookup yields CDR1 ENHRY and CDR2 SYGVKD. This CDR3 has 14 residues. Trimming left V 10 bases short and J 8 bases short, with 18 bases between. This chain's CDR3 is CASSTGTDYSPLHF. The CDR3 nucleotides are TGTGCCAGTTCGACCGGGACTGACTATTCACCCCTCCACTTT.

This clone was found a few times. The V and J genes are TRBV6-4 and TRBJ1-2; D uncertain. V was pared by 4 bases and J by 4 bases, with 10 bases between. Per germline, CDR1 MRHNA and CDR2 SNTAGT. This CDR3 spans 13 amino acids. This chain's CDR3 is CASSVGFGYGYTF. The CDR3 DNA reads TGTGCCAGCAGTGTCGGTTTCGGCTATGGCTACACCTTC.

The V call is TRBV7-2, the J call TRBJ2-5, with D hard to call. V lost 1 base and J 12 bases, leaving 15 bases between the germline ends. CDR3 length: 13 residues. Germline V gene lookup returns CDR1 SGHTA and CDR2 FQGNSA. CDR3 DNA sequence: TGTGCCAGCAGCTTAGACGTTGCGCTATATAAGTACTTC. Translation: CASSLDVALYKYF. Complete variable domain (other parts from reference TRBV7-2 and TRBJ2-5): GAGVSQSPSNKVTEKGKDVELRCDPISGHTALYWYRQSLGQGLEFLIYFQGNSAPDKSGLPSDRFSAERTGGSVSTLTIQRTQQEDSAVYLCASSLDVALYKYFGPGTRLLVL.

This clone was recorded once. The V call is TRBV28, the J call TRBJ1-2; maybe TRBD1 (5 bases). The CDR3 has 13 residues. V was clipped by 4 bases and J by 8 bases, with 14 bases between them. The germline V gene encodes CDR1 MDHEN and CDR2 SYDVKM. CDR3 coding DNA: TGTGCCAGCAGTTCCTTGACAGAGAGCGGCTACACCTTC. Its translation: CASSSLTESGYTF.

This sequence joins TRBV5-5 and TRBJ1-1; 9 nucleotides line up with TRBD1. The germline V gene encodes CDR1 SGHKS and CDR2 YYEKEE (reference sequence). V was pared by 0 bases and J by 4 bases, with 10 bases of the junction left unmatched. CDR3 length equals 17 residues. In DNA, the CDR3 is TGTGCCAGCAGCTTGGGACCGACAGGGGGGGTAGGCACTGAAGCTTTCTTT. Its protein is CASSLGPTGGVGTEAFF.

The J gene is TRBJ2-1, the V gene TRBV29-1; 7 bases line up with TRBD1. V lost 4 bases and J lost 4; bases outside the gene matches: 10. Germline V gene sequence: CDR1 SQVTM, CDR2 ANQGSEA. The CDR3 runs 15 residues. The CDR3 is CSVAGRRTGYNEQFF. CDR3 DNA: TGCAGCGTTGCCGGGCGTAGGACAGGATACAATGAGCAGTTCTTC.

This chain uses TRBV6-2 or TRBV6-3 with TRBJ2-7; 10 bases fit TRBD1. CDR1 MNHEY and CDR2 SVGEGT come from the germline V gene. The CDR3 extends over 16 amino acids. The V segment lost 4 bases and the J segment 5 bases; nucleotides outside the gene matches: 11. The CDR3 loop is CASSSPGTGVFHEQYF. CDR3 DNA sequence: TGTGCCAGCAGTTCACCCGGGACAGGGGTCTTCCACGAGCAGTACTTC.

V gene TRBV6-1 combines with J gene TRBJ2-2, with D uncertain. The V and J ends lost 7 bases and 2 bases respectively, with 11 bases between them. CDR1 is MNHNS, CDR2 SASEGT, per germline. This CDR3 region has 14 residues. The CDR3 coding sequence is TGTGCCAGCACCCGTTATCTTAACACCGGGGAGCTGTTTTTT. Amino acid sequence: CASTRYLNTGELFF.

This clone was detected a few times. This specimen includes other DNA sequences encoding the same CDR3. V is TRBV5-1 and J is TRBJ2-5, with TRBD2 matching 8 bases. Germline loops: CDR1 SGHRS, CDR2 YFSETQ. The CDR3 length is 14 residues. Unmatched junction bases numbered 0, after V lost 0 bases and J lost 2 bases. CDR3 in amino acids: CASSLAGGQETQYF. The CDR3 nucleotides read TGCGCCAGCAGCTTGGCGGGGGGGCAAGAGACCCAGTACTTC.

The rearrangement uses TRBV27 and TRBJ2-1; unclear D gene. The CDR3 contains 14 residues. With 3 bases removed from V and 3 bases from J, the gap between germline ends came to 9 bases. Germline V gives CDR1 MNHEY, CDR2 SMNVEV (reference sequence). CDR3 sequence (DNA): TGTGCCAGCAGTTTTTCTAGAAACTACAATGAGCAGTTCTTC. The encoded protein is CASSFSRNYNEQFF.

The chain has TRBV19 and TRBJ1-2; TRBD1 matches 8 bases. Germline V gene sequence: CDR1 LNHDA, CDR2 SQIVND (reference sequence). The V and J ends lost 3 bases and 6 bases, in that order; junction bases with no gene match: 6. The CDR3 totals 14 residues. The CDR3 is CASSMTRTGNGYTF. The CDR3 region has the DNA TGTGCCAGTAGTATGACCCGGACAGGGAATGGCTACACCTTC.

The CDR3 DNA reads TGTGCCATCGGGGGGGGAAGCAATCAGCCCCAGCATTTT. Translation gives CAIGGGSNQPQHF. This sequence joins TRBV6-6 and TRBJ1-5; perhaps TRBD1 as D (5 bases). Per the germline V gene, CDR1 is MNHNY and CDR2 is SVGAGI (reference sequence). The CDR3 runs 13 residues. Trimming took off 10 bases at V and 1 base at J, with 11 bases between the two ends.